These 11 T cell receptor beta chains were sequenced from one sample in a study of read filtering for tumor transcriptome and immune sequencing. Molecular barcoded adaptors covering alpha/delta and beta/gamma chains were used on 400 to 450 ng RNA. One entry per CDR3 protein, called by TCRdb with MiXCR from the reads. The data hold 75,000 to 95,000 distinct CDR3 sequences, with approximately 13% observed a single time. The source material was a population of CD138-negative cells sorted from bone marrow. These receptors all stem from a donor at least 40 years old with multiple myeloma.

J is TRBJ1-3 and V is TRBV11-2, with unresolved D. Trimming cost V 4 bases and J 1 base, with 11 bases left between them. Germline V gives CDR1 SGHAT, CDR2 FQNNGV. This CDR3 has 15 amino acids. In DNA form, the CDR3 reads TGTGCCAGCAGCTCGCGCTCTACTTCTGGAAACACCATATATTTT. The encoded protein is CASSSRSTSGNTIYF.

In this sample, this clonotype turned up many times. The genes are TRBV6-6 and TRBJ1-1, with 9 bases matching TRBD1. The J segment lost 4 bases and the V segment lost 6 bases, leaving 6 bases of the junction unmatched. Germline V lookup: CDR1 MNHNY, CDR2 SVGAGI (reference sequence). This CDR3 is built from 14 residues. DNA for the CDR3: TGTGCCAGCAGAGCCGGGACAGGGTCCACTGAAGCTTTCTTT. As protein: CASRAGTGSTEAFF.

This clonotype occurred many times. V is TRBV7-9 and J is TRBJ2-7; weak D call: TRBD2 (5 bases). Trimming took 3 bases from V and 5 from J, leaving 14 bases between them. The CDR3 contains 14 residues. Germline V gene lookup returns CDR1 SEHNR and CDR2 FQNEAQ (reference sequence). Written as DNA, the CDR3 is TGTGCCAGCAGCTTCTCAGTCGTTAGCGACGAGCAGTACTTC. Encoded protein: CASSFSVVSDEQYF.

This clonotype was seen only a few times. Being one base from a much bigger clone, this may be a read error. This chain uses TRBV5-1 with TRBJ2-6; 7 nucleotides agree with TRBD1. Germline values: CDR1 SGHRS, CDR2 YFSETQ. This CDR3 has 15 amino acids. V was pared by 6 bases and J by 3 bases, with 6 bases of the junction left unmatched. The CDR3 loop reads CASTLGTVGANVLTF. The CDR3 DNA reads as TGCGCCAGCACGCTAGGGACAGTTGGGGCCAACGTCCTGACTTTC.

This clonotype came up many times. The rearrangement links TRBV7-9 to TRBJ1-6; D is unresolved. This CDR3 is 13 amino acids long. CDR1 and CDR2 from the germline V gene are SEHNR and FQNEAQ (reference sequence). V lost 6 bases to trimming and J lost 0 bases, with 3 bases between them. CDR3 in amino acids: CASRGSYNSPLHF. The CDR3 DNA follows: TGTGCCAGCAGGGGCTCCTATAATTCACCCCTCCACTTT.

This clonotype appeared many times. The rearrangement links TRBV28 to TRBJ2-1, with 7 bases lining up with TRBD1. The CDR3 contains 15 residues. CDR1 MDHEN and CDR2 SYDVKM come from the germline V gene. The V and J ends lost 7 bases and 1 base, in that order; junction bases with no gene match: 7. CDR3 in DNA: TGTGCCAGCACCTCGGGACAGAATTCCTACAATGAGCAGTTCTTC. Its translation: CASTSGQNSYNEQFF.

On this clonotype itself: Lacking the conserved final phenylalanine or tryptophan, this CDR3 likely reflects a read error. The CDR3 protein is CASRGNGTYEQYL. The CDR3 DNA follows: TGTGCCAGCAGAGGGAACGGAACCTACGAGCAGTACCTC. The chain combines TRBV7-9 with TRBJ2-7; no firm D call. Per the germline V gene, CDR1 is SEHNR and CDR2 is FQNEAQ (reference sequence). The CDR3 is made up of 13 amino acids. Trimming pared 6 bases from V and 2 bases from J, leaving 11 bases between.

The sample holds a few counts of this clonotype. This sequence may be a read error, since a much larger clone differs from it by one base. This rearrangement joins TRBV13 to TRBJ1-4; D remains unclear. The germline V gene has CDR1 PRHDT and CDR2 FYEKMQ (reference sequence). V lost 3 bases to trimming and J lost 8 bases, with 7 bases between them. This CDR3 comprises 12 residues. The CDR3 loop reads CASSLAGEKLFF. The CDR3 DNA is TGTGCCAGCAGCTTGGCGGGGGAAAAACTGTTTTTT. Full variable domain (remainder filled in from reference TRBV13 and TRBJ1-4): AAGVIQSPRHLIKEKRETATLKCYPIPRHDTVYWYQQGPGQDPQFLISFYEKMQSDKGSIPDRFSAQQFSDYHSELNMSSLELGDSALYFCASSLAGEKLFFGSGTQLSVL.

The table lists this clonotype with many counts. The rearrangement joins TRBV2 to TRBJ2-7; D gene ambiguous. V lost 6 bases and J 7 bases, leaving 19 bases between the germline ends. The germline V gene encodes CDR1 SNHLY and CDR2 FYNNEI. The CDR3 loop spans 14 amino acids. This CDR3 reads CASSLARTTREQYF. CDR3 in DNA: TGTGCCAGCAGCCTTGCCCGGACGACGCGGGAGCAGTACTTC.

In the case of this clonotype: With a much larger clone just one base away, this may be a read error. The chain employs TRBV28 and TRBJ1-4; D ambiguous. Germline CDR1 and CDR2: MDHEN and SYDVKM. CDR3 size: 12 residues. The CDR3 spells CASSLRDERLFF. The CDR3 DNA reads TGTGCCAGCAGTTTACGGGATGAAAGACTGTTTTTT.

The CDR3 nucleotides are TGCGCCAGCAGCTTGTGGACTAGCGGGGATTACAATGAGCAGTTCTTC. Amino acid sequence: CASSLWTSGDYNEQFF. The rearrangement joins TRBV5-1 to TRBJ2-1, with 12 bases fitting TRBD2. The germline V gene encodes CDR1 SGHRS and CDR2 YFSETQ. J lost 4 bases, V lost 1 base, and 3 bases had no gene match. The CDR3 has 16 residues.